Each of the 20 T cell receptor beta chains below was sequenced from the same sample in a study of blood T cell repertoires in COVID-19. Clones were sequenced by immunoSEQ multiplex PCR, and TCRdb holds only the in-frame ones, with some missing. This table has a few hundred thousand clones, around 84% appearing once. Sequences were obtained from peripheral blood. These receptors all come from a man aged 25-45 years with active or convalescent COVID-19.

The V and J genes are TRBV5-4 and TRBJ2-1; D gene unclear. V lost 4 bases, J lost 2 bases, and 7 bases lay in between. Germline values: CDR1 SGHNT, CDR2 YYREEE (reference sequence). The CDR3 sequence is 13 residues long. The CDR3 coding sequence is TGTGCCAGCAGCAGCGACCCCTACAATGAGCAGTTCTTC. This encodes CASSSDPYNEQFF.

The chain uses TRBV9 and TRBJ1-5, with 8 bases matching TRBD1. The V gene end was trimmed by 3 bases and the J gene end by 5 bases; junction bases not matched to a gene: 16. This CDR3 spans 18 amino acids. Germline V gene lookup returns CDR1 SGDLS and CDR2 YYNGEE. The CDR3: CASSEGPDRDRYHQPQHF. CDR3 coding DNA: TGTGCCAGCAGCGAGGGTCCGGACAGGGACAGATATCATCAGCCCCAGCATTTT.

This chain's CDR3 is CASSPLTPGTGAYEQYF. The CDR3 DNA follows: TGTGCCAGCTCACCACTGACTCCCGGGACAGGGGCTTACGAGCAGTACTTC. The rearrangement links TRBV18 to TRBJ2-7, with 10 bases that match TRBD1. Germline V gives CDR1 KGHSH, CDR2 LQKENI. J was trimmed by 4 bases and V by 1 base; bases with no gene match: 10. The CDR3 contains 17 residues.

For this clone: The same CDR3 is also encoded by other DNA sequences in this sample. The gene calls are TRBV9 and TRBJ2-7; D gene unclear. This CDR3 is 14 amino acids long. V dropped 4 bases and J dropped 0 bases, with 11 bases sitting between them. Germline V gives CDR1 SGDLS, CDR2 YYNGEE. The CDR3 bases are TGTGCCAGCAGCCCCTTGGGCTCCTCCTACGAGCAGTACTTC. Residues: CASSPLGSSYEQYF.

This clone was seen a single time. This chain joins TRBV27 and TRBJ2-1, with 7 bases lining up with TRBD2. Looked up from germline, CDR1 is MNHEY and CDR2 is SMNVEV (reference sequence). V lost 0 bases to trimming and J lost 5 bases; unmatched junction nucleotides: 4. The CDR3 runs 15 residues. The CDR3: CASSLSAGENNEQFF. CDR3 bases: TGTGCCAGCAGTTTATCGGCGGGAGAAAACAATGAGCAGTTCTTC.

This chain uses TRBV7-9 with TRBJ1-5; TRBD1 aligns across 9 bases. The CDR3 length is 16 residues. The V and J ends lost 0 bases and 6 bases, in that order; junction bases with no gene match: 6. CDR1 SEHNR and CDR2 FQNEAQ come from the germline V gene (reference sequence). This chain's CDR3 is CASSLAGTGTVQPQHF. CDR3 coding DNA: TGTGCCAGCAGCTTAGCTGGGACAGGGACTGTTCAGCCCCAGCATTTT.

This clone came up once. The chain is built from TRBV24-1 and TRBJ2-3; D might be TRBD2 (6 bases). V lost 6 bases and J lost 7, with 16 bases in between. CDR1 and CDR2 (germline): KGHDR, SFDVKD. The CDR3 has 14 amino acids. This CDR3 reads CATSLGGEYHTQYF. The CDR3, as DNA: TGTGCCACCAGTTTGGGCGGGGAGTATCATACGCAGTATTTT.

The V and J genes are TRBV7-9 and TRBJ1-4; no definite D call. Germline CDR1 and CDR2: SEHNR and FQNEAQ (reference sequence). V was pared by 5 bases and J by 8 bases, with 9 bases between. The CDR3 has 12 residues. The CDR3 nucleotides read TGTGCCAGCAGCCCCCCCCAGGAAAAACTGTTTTTT. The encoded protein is CASSPPQEKLFF.

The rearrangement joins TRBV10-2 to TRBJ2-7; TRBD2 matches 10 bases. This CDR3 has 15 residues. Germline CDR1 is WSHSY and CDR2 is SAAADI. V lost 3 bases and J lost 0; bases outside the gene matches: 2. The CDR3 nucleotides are TGCGCCAGCAGTGAAGCGGGGGGGAGCTCCTACGAGCAGTACTTC. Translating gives CASSEAGGSSYEQYF.

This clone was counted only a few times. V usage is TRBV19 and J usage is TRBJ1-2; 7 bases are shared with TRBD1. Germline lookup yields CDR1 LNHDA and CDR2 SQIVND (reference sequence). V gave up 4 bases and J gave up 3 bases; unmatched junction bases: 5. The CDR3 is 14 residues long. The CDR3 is CASSKGGTDYGYTF. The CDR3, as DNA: TGTGCCAGTAGTAAAGGGGGCACGGACTATGGCTACACCTTC.

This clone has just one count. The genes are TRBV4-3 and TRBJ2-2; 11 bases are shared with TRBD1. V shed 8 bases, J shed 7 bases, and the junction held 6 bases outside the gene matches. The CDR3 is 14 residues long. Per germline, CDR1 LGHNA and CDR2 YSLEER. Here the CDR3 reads CASAPGQGGGELFF. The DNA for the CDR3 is TGCGCCAGCGCCCCGGGACAGGGGGGCGGGGAGCTGTTTTTT.

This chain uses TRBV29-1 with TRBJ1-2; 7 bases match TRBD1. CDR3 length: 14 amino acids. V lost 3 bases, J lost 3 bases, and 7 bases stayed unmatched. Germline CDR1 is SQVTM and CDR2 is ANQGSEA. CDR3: CSVDRDSPYYGYTF. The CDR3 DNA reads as TGCAGCGTTGACCGGGACAGTCCCTACTATGGCTACACCTTC.

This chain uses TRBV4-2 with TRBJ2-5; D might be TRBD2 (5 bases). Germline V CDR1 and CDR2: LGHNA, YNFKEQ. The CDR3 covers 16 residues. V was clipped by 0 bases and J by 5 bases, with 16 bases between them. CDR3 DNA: TGTGCCAGCAGCCAAGATTATGTTACGGGCGGGGAGACCCAGTACTTC. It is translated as CASSQDYVTGGETQYF.

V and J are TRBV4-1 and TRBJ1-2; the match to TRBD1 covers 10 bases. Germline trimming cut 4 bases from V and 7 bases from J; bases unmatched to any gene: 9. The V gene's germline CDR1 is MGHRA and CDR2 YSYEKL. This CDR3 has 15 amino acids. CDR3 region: CASSPGDRGVSGYTF. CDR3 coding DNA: TGCGCCAGCAGCCCGGGGGACAGGGGAGTCTCTGGCTACACCTTC.

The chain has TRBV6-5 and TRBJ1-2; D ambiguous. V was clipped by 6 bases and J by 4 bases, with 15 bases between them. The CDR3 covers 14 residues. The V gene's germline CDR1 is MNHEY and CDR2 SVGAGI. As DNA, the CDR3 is TGTGCCAGCAGCGATAACCTTAGAGTCTATGGCTACACCTTC. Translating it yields CASSDNLRVYGYTF.

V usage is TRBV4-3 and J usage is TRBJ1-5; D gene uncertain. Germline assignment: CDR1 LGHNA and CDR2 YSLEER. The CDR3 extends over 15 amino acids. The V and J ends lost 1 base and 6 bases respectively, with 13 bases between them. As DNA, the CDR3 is TGCGCCAGCAGCCAAGGGAGGTCCCTGGGTCAGCCCCAGCATTTT. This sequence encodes CASSQGRSLGQPQHF.

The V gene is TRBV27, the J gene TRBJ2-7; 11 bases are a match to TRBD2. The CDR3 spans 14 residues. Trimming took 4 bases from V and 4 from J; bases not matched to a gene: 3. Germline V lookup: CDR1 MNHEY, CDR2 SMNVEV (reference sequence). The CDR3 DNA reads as TGTGCCAGCAGTTCTACTAGCGGGAGTTACGAGCAGTACTTC. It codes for CASSSTSGSYEQYF.

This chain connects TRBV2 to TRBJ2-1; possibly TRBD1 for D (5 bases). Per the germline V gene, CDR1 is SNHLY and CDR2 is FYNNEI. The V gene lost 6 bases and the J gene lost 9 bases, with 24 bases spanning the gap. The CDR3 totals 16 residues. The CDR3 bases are TGTGCCAGCAGCGCAAGGGATGGGATCTTTAGGGGTGAGCAGTTCTTC. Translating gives CASSARDGIFRGEQFF.

CDR3 sequence (DNA): TGTGCCACCTCGCATCTCCCGGGACAGGTGTTTAGCACTGAAGCTTTCTTT. It specifies CATSHLPGQVFSTEAFF. The rearrangement links TRBV19 to TRBJ1-1; 8 bases are shared with TRBD1. This CDR3 is built from 17 residues. The junction had 20 bases not matched to a gene; V was cut back by 10 bases and J by 4 bases. The germline CDR1 and CDR2 sequences are LNHDA and SQIVND (reference sequence).

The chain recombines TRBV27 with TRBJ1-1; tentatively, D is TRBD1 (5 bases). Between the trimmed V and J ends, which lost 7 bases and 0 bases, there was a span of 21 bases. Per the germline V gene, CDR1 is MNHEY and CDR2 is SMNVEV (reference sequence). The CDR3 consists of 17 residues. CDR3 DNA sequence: TGTGCCAGCACCTTGGGGCCGATCGGGGGTATGAACACTGAAGCTTTCTTT. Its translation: CASTLGPIGGMNTEAFF.